This T cell receptor (beta chain) stems from a study of OX40 agonist ivuxolimab in advanced cancers. Study outcomes and limitations: Near-lowest levels of clonal expansion characterized partial responders at 0.1-3.0 mg/kg. At 0.1 to 3.0 mg/kg and by week 6, CD4+ and CD8+ T cells in the blood had expanded clonally.

Individuals having autoimmune disease history or systemic immunosuppression were not enrolled. Profiled with immunoSEQ multiplex PCR; TCRdb holds only in-frame clones, not every one. The profile shows tens of thousands of clones, 84% of them singletons. This CDR3 contains 16 residues. The J segment lost 1 base and the V segment lost 4 bases, leaving 7 bases of the junction unmatched. Germline loops: CDR1 SGHNT, CDR2 YYREEE (reference sequence). A note on this clone: What it binds is unknown.

The genes are TRBV5-4 and TRBJ2-5, with 10 bases fitting TRBD2. Material: CD4+ or CD8+ T cells sorted from blood, obtained in a trial of the OX40 agonist ivuxolimab. The origin of this receptor is an adult with an advanced solid tumor such as melanoma, head and neck, liver or kidney cancer. The CDR3 DNA is TGTGCCAGCAGCAGAACAGCGGGGGGGCCCCAAGAGACCCAGTACTTC. It yields the protein CASSRTAGGPQETQYF. Drawing the rest from reference TRBV5-4 and TRBJ2-5, the complete variable domain is ETGVTQSPTHLIKTRGQQVTLRCSSQSGHNTVSWYQQALGQGPQFIFQYYREEENGRGNFPPRFSGLQFPNYSSELNVNALELDDSALYLCASSRTAGGPQETQYFGPGTRLLVL.